These T cell receptor beta chains were read from a single sample in a study of cytomegalovirus exposure and HLA in healthy donors. TCRdb's copy holds only in-frame clones and misses some; the assay was immunoSEQ multiplex PCR. The sample includes 90,000 to 120,000 clones, around 76% of them seen just once. Material: PBMCs. These receptor sequences come from a man under 40 in good health and CMV-seropositive. Each CDR3 is given with its conserved first and last residue. D genes are given only for firm matches. Only part of the rows carry a size: once, few, many, or a class if the clone is expanded.

J | D | V | size | length | CDR3 | DNA
TRBJ2-1 | TRBD2 | TRBV19 | NA | 16 | CASRRTSGGTPDEQFF | TGTGCCAGTAGGCGGACTAGCGGGGGGACCCCTGATGAGCAGTTCTTC
TRBJ1-1 | NA | TRBV6-5 | NA | 16 | CASSYSDTRMNTEAFF | TGTGCCAGCAGTTACTCCGACACACGTATGAATACTGAAGCTTTCTTT
TRBJ2-2 | TRBD1 | TRBV19 | NA | 13 | CASRDRGPGELFF | TGTGCCAGCCGGGACAGGGGACCCGGGGAGCTGTTTTTT
TRBJ2-5 | NA | TRBV5-1 | NA | 15 | CASEFRKVLQETQYF | TGCGCCAGTGAGTTTAGAAAGGTACTACAAGAGACCCAGTACTTC
TRBJ1-5 | NA | TRBV16 | NA | 13 | CASSQGGNQPQHF | TGTGCCAGCAGCCAGGGGGGGAATCAGCCCCAGCATTTT
TRBJ2-7 | NA | TRBV5-1 | NA | 12 | CASSLSKYEQYF | TGCGCCAGCAGCTTGAGCAAATACGAGCAGTACTTC
TRBJ1-2 | NA | TRBV5-1 | NA | 13 | CASSLQGTYGYTF | TGCGCCAGCAGCTTACAGGGTACCTATGGCTACACCTTC
TRBJ2-5 | NA | TRBV15 | once | 14 | CATSITGFTKTQYF | TGTGCCACCAGCATTACAGGGTTTACGAAGACCCAGTACTTC
TRBJ1-6 | NA | TRBV21-1 | NA | 19 | CASSKSLPLRGPYNSPLHF | TGTGCCAGCAGCAAATCATTGCCGCTCAGGGGCCCCTATAATTCACCCCTCCACTTT
TRBJ1-1 | NA | TRBV6-6 | NA | 14 | CASSYEGANTEAFF | TGTGCCAGCAGTTACGAAGGGGCGAACACTGAAGCTTTCTTT
TRBJ1-5 | NA | TRBV9 | NA | 13 | CASSVSGAQPQHF | TGTGCCAGCAGCGTAAGCGGGGCCCAGCCCCAGCATTTT
TRBJ1-5 | NA | TRBV5-1 | NA | 14 | CASSFTGGNQPQHF | TGCGCCAGCAGCTTCACAGGAGGGAATCAGCCCCAGCATTTT
TRBJ1-1 | NA | TRBV27 | NA | 14 | CASSSEGKDTEAFF | TGTGCCAGCAGTTCCGAGGGTAAGGACACTGAAGCTTTCTTT
TRBJ1-4 | TRBD1 | TRBV19 | NA | 13 | CASSTDRGEKLFF | TGTGCCAGTAGTACGGACAGGGGAGAAAAACTGTTTTTT
TRBJ2-7 | NA | TRBV6-6 | NA | 15 | CASSYPARRPYEQYF | TGTGCCAGCAGTTACCCGGCCCGGAGACCCTACGAGCAGTACTTC
TRBJ2-7 | TRBD2 | TRBV4-1 | NA | 16 | CASSQDQAGGLYEQYF | TGCGCCAGCAGCCAAGATCAAGCGGGGGGCCTCTACGAGCAGTACTTC
TRBJ2-5 | TRBD1 | TRBV27 | NA | 16 | CASRALPGTGEETQYF | TGTGCCAGCAGGGCTCTCCCCGGGACAGGGGAAGAGACCCAGTACTTC
TRBJ2-3 | TRBD2 | TRBV18 | few | 15 | CASSPGLAVTDTQYF | TGTGCCAGCTCACCCGGACTAGCAGTCACAGATACGCAGTATTTT
TRBJ1-1 | TRBD1 | TRBV29-1 | NA | 13 | CSGDRGLGTEAFF | TGCAGCGGGGACAGGGGGCTCGGGACTGAAGCTTTCTTT
TRBJ1-2 | NA | TRBV7-9 | NA | 14 | CASSHPTGGYGYTF | TGTGCCAGCTCGCACCCCACCGGGGGCTATGGCTACACCTTC
TRBJ1-2 | NA | TRBV14 | NA | 15 | CASSQQGRVNYGYTF | TGTGCCAGCAGCCAACAGGGCAGGGTAAATTATGGCTACACCTTC
TRBJ1-4 | NA | TRBV2 | once | 13 | CASTTAVNEKLFF | TGTGCCAGCACGACAGCAGTTAATGAAAAACTGTTTTTT
TRBJ1-1 | NA | TRBV7-9 | NA | 15 | CASSLTTLSNTEAFF | TGTGCCAGCAGCTTAACGACTTTAAGTAACACTGAAGCTTTCTTT
TRBJ2-7 | NA | TRBV29-1 | NA | 12 | CSVSTRSYEQYF | TGCAGCGTTTCGACTCGTTCCTACGAGCAGTACTTC
TRBJ1-2 | NA | TRBV30 | NA | 15 | CAWSVQGLGGDGYTF | TGTGCCTGGAGTGTACAGGGTTTAGGGGGGGACGGCTACACCTTC
TRBJ2-2 | TRBD2 | TRBV10-3 | NA | 15 | CATGVSGDNTGELFF | TGTGCCACGGGGGTGAGCGGGGACAACACCGGGGAGCTGTTTTTT
TRBJ1-4 | NA | TRBV11-2 | once | 13 | CASSFQGHEKLFF | TGTGCCAGCAGCTTCCAGGGCCATGAAAAACTGTTTTTT
TRBJ1-1 | NA | TRBV18 | few | 15 | CASSPNIQGNTEAFF | TGTGCCAGCTCACCAAATATTCAGGGGAACACTGAAGCTTTCTTT
TRBJ2-5 | TRBD2 | TRBV7-9 | NA | 14 | CASSFTGGLETQYF | TGTGCCAGCAGCTTTACGGGGGGGCTGGAGACCCAGTACTTC
TRBJ2-7 | NA | TRBV30 | NA | 12 | CAWRLRGGEQYF | TGTGCCTGGAGATTAAGAGGGGGCGAGCAGTACTTC
TRBJ1-1 | NA | TRBV7-9 | few | 15 | CSSSLVSVGGAEAFF | TGTTCCAGCAGCTTAGTGTCCGTCGGGGGGGCTGAAGCTTTCTTT
TRBJ2-1 | TRBD1 | TRBV29-1 | NA | 14 | CSVPGTVVSNEQFF | TGCAGCGTGCCCGGGACAGTGGTTTCCAATGAGCAGTTCTTC
TRBJ2-2 | TRBD1 | TRBV5-1 | NA | 15 | CASSPGQGAAGELFF | TGCGCCAGCAGCCCGGGACAGGGGGCGGCCGGGGAGCTGTTTTTT
TRBJ1-1 | TRBD1 | TRBV2 | few | 11 | CASSPGGEAFF | TGTGCCAGCAGCCCAGGGGGTGAAGCTTTCTTT
TRBJ2-7 | TRBD1 | TRBV6-4 | NA | 13 | CASSRLGGHGQYF | TGTGCCAGCAGTAGATTAGGGGGCCACGGGCAGTACTTC
TRBJ2-1 | TRBD2 | TRBV6-1 | NA | 15 | CASSLLRGGFGEQFF | TGTGCCAGCAGTCTTTTGCGGGGGGGCTTCGGTGAGCAGTTCTTC
TRBJ2-7 | NA | TRBV6-1 | NA | 15 | CASSEPGLRTYEQYF | TGTGCCAGCAGTGAACCGGGACTGAGAACCTACGAGCAGTACTTC
TRBJ2-7 | TRBD2 | TRBV5-6 | NA | 15 | CASSRLAGHSYEQYF | TGTGCCAGCAGCCGCTTAGCGGGGCACTCCTACGAGCAGTACTTC
TRBJ2-1 | TRBD2 | TRBV5-1 | NA | 15 | CASSPGLAGINEQFF | TGCGCCAGCAGCCCCGGACTAGCGGGGATTAATGAGCAGTTCTTC
TRBJ1-5 | NA | TRBV19 | NA | 15 | CASGGGTYSNQPQHF | TGTGCCAGTGGTGGCGGAACGTATAGCAATCAGCCCCAGCATTTT
TRBJ1-4 | NA | TRBV12-5 | few | 13 | CASGLQGSEKLFF | TGTGCTAGTGGTTTACAGGGTAGCGAAAAACTGTTTTTT
TRBJ2-3 | NA | TRBV18 | NA | 14 | CASSPPSVTDTQYF | TGTGCCAGCTCACCACCGAGCGTCACAGATACGCAGTATTTT